Below are 14 T cell receptor beta chains sequenced from a single sample in a study of technical replicates of blood from a handful of donors. TCRdb keeps only in-frame clones here, not all; method: immunoSEQ multiplex PCR. The table shows more than 70,000 clones, with about 96% occurring only once. Material for sequencing was T cells isolated from PBMCs. These receptors were taken from a human donor in good health.

This chain joins TRBV27 and TRBJ1-1, with 7 bases matching TRBD1. The germline V gene encodes CDR1 MNHEY and CDR2 SMNVEV (reference sequence). The CDR3 loop spans 15 amino acids. J lost 0 bases, V lost 6 bases, and 7 bases had no gene match. The CDR3 sequence is CASSLDRAMNTEAFF. The CDR3 DNA sequence: TGTGCCAGCAGCCTAGACAGGGCTATGAACACTGAAGCTTTCTTT.

The chain joins TRBV6-5 to TRBJ2-7; D uncertain. Looked up from germline, CDR1 is MNHEY and CDR2 is SVGAGI. V was shortened by 0 bases and J by 2 bases, with 11 bases between the two germline ends. This CDR3 is 15 amino acids long. CDR3 DNA: TGTGCCAGCAGTTACTCGATGGCAGGCACCTACGAGCAGTACTTC. Protein: CASSYSMAGTYEQYF.

CDR3 sequence: CASSLGVTANSPLHF. The CDR3, as DNA: TGTGCCAGCAGCTTAGGGGTGACAGCAAATTCACCCCTCCACTTT. This chain connects TRBV7-8 to TRBJ1-6, with a tentative D call TRBD1 (5 bases). The V gene's germline CDR1 is SGHVS and CDR2 FQNEAQ. Trimming shortened V by 1 base and J by 7 bases, and 11 bases separated the two germline ends. The CDR3 runs to 15 residues.

CDR3 coding DNA: TGTGCCAGCAGTTCCGTCCCTTACTATGGCTACACCTTC. Translated, it gives CASSSVPYYGYTF. The chain has TRBV6-5 and TRBJ1-2; D ambiguous. The germline V and J ends were trimmed by 4 bases and 3 bases, with 9 bases remaining between them. Looked up from germline, CDR1 is MNHEY and CDR2 is SVGAGI. CDR3 length: 13 amino acids.

V gene TRBV5-1 combines with J gene TRBJ1-3, with 8 bases that match TRBD1. This CDR3 has 13 residues. The ends lost 4 bases at V and 7 bases at J; junction bases unmatched: 4. The V gene's germline CDR1 is SGHRS and CDR2 YFSETQ. The CDR3 region has the DNA TGCGCCAGCAGCCAGACAGGGGAGAACACCATATATTTT. Protein product: CASSQTGENTIYF.

The chain is built from TRBV27 and TRBJ1-1; TRBD1 matches 8 bases. Germline values: CDR1 MNHEY, CDR2 SMNVEV (reference sequence). V trimming: 3 bases; J trimming: 3 bases; junction bases outside the gene matches: 24. This CDR3 is built from 21 residues. The CDR3: CASSFKSPGQDYLGGDTEAFF. The CDR3 DNA reads as TGTGCCAGCAGTTTTAAATCGCCGGGACAGGATTATCTGGGTGGGGACACTGAAGCTTTCTTT.

The chain carries TRBV13 and TRBJ1-6, with a weak D call TRBD1 (5 bases). The CDR3 sequence is 14 residues long. Per germline, CDR1 PRHDT and CDR2 FYEKMQ (reference sequence). The V end lost 5 bases, the J end lost 6 bases, and 11 bases lay between the germline ends. The CDR3 DNA follows: TGTGCCAGCAGCCGGGGGTTGGGTAATTCACCCCTCCACTTT. Amino acid sequence: CASSRGLGNSPLHF.

CDR3 sequence: CASSQELAGGNTGELFF. The DNA of the CDR3 is TGCGCCAGCAGCCAGGAACTAGCGGGGGGGAACACCGGGGAGCTGTTTTTT. J is TRBJ2-2 and V is TRBV4-1; 12 bases are shared with TRBD2. Germline trimming cut 3 bases from V and 1 base from J; bases unmatched to any gene: 3. Germline V gives CDR1 MGHRA, CDR2 YSYEKL. The CDR3 covers 17 residues.

This chain connects TRBV4-2 to TRBJ1-2; no reliable D call. This CDR3 has 14 amino acids. V shed 0 bases and J shed 0 bases, with 5 bases lying between them. Germline V gene lookup returns CDR1 LGHNA and CDR2 YNFKEQ. CDR3 DNA sequence: TGTGCCAGCAGCCAAGATTCAGCTAACTATGGCTACACCTTC. Its protein is CASSQDSANYGYTF.

The chain is built from TRBV6-4 and TRBJ2-5; no reliable D call. Between the trimmed V and J ends, which lost 1 base and 2 bases, there was a span of 11 bases. This CDR3 comprises 15 residues. From germline, CDR1 is MRHNA and CDR2 SNTAGT. The CDR3, as DNA: TGTGCCAGCAGTGACTTTAGCTTGGATCAAGAGACCCAGTACTTC. Its translation is CASSDFSLDQETQYF.

The chain employs TRBV11-2 and TRBJ2-7; tentative D call: TRBD2 (6 bases). This CDR3 is built from 15 residues. Germline V gives CDR1 SGHAT, CDR2 FQNNGV. V was pared by 6 bases and J by 0 bases, with 15 bases between. The CDR3 is CASRPTSYYSYEQYF. The CDR3 region has the DNA TGTGCCAGCAGACCCACTAGCTATTACTCCTACGAGCAGTACTTC.

The chain is built from TRBV10-1 and TRBJ2-3; D call uncertain. V was pared by 3 bases and J by 5 bases, with 15 bases between. The CDR3 has 15 residues. The V gene's germline CDR1 is WNHNN and CDR2 SYGVQD (reference sequence). The CDR3 is CASSDISPELDTQYF. Written as DNA, the CDR3 is TGCGCCAGCAGTGATATCTCACCTGAGTTAGATACGCAGTATTTT.

The chain joins TRBV5-6 to TRBJ1-1; TRBD1 matches 7 bases. There are 16 residues in the CDR3. Germline V lookup: CDR1 SGHDT, CDR2 YYEEEE. Trimming removed 3 bases from V and 0 bases from J; junction bases left unmatched: 8. This CDR3 is CASSWADRPMNTEAFF. The CDR3 DNA sequence: TGTGCCAGCAGCTGGGCGGACAGGCCCATGAACACTGAAGCTTTCTTT.

The sample holds one count of this clone. The chain employs TRBV4-1 and TRBJ1-4, with 7 bases lining up with TRBD1. The germline gives CDR1 MGHRA, CDR2 YSYEKL. The CDR3 extends over 15 amino acids. The V gene end was trimmed by 4 bases and the J gene end by 4 bases; junction bases not matched to a gene: 6. The CDR3 DNA sequence: TGCGCCAGCAGCCGGCCGCGACAGGGTAATGAAAAACTGTTTTTT. This sequence encodes CASSRPRQGNEKLFF.